These 24 T cell receptor beta chains were all obtained from the same sample, sequenced in a study of T cell changes during pregnancy in multiple sclerosis. Clones were sequenced by immunoSEQ multiplex PCR, and TCRdb holds only the in-frame ones, with some missing. The repertoire includes 40,000 or so clones, more than 85% of them detected once, and 5% to 6% sits in the top ten. Specimen: CD8+ T cells from peripheral blood mononuclear cells, collected in the third trimester of pregnancy. These receptor sequences come from a female donor with multiple sclerosis, enrolled in a pregnancy study.

The gene calls are TRBV27 and TRBJ1-2, with TRBD1 matching over 9 bases. V was pared by 11 bases and J by 8 bases, with 12 bases of the junction left unmatched. Germline lookup yields CDR1 MNHEY and CDR2 SMNVEV (reference sequence). This CDR3 is 13 amino acids long. CDR3 residues: CACGVRTGAGYTF. Written as DNA, the CDR3 is TGTGCCTGCGGGGTGAGGACAGGGGCCGGCTACACCTTC.

V and J are TRBV7-2 and TRBJ2-7; 7 nucleotides agree with TRBD2. The CDR3 loop spans 15 amino acids. Looked up from germline, CDR1 is SGHTA and CDR2 is FQGNSA. J gave up 2 bases and V 4 bases, and 8 bases lay outside the gene matches. As DNA, the CDR3 is TGTGCCAGCAGCTCTCGTGCCGGGACTACCTACGAGCAGTACTTC. The encoded protein is CASSSRAGTTYEQYF.

The chain uses TRBV30 and TRBJ1-1; D might be TRBD1 (6 bases). CDR1 and CDR2 from the germline V gene are GTSNPN and SVGIG (reference sequence). The length of the CDR3 is 13 residues. Between the trimmed V and J ends, which lost 0 bases and 3 bases, there was a span of 8 bases. DNA of the CDR3: TGTGCCTGGAGTGTACACAGGGACACTGAAGCTTTCTTT. This gives the protein CAWSVHRDTEAFF.

The J gene is TRBJ2-2, the V gene TRBV4-1; a weak D match, TRBD1 (5 bases). The CDR3 runs to 15 residues. The V gene lost 0 bases and the J gene lost 1 base, with 6 bases spanning the gap. CDR1 is MGHRA and CDR2 is YSYEKL in the germline V gene. CDR3: CASSQDQGNTGELFF. CDR3 nucleotide sequence: TGCGCCAGCAGCCAAGATCAGGGGAACACCGGGGAGCTGTTTTTT.

The CDR3 nucleotides read TGCGCCAGCAGCCATCCAGGGGGCAAGTTGGACACTGAAGCTTTCTTT. Translating it yields CASSHPGGKLDTEAFF. The rearrangement links TRBV4-1 to TRBJ1-1; TRBD1 matches at 8 bases. The CDR3 spans 16 residues. V trimming: 3 bases; J trimming: 3 bases; junction bases outside the gene matches: 9. Germline CDR1 reads MGHRA; CDR2 reads YSYEKL.

This clone has just one count. The chain has TRBV19 and TRBJ2-7, with D perhaps TRBD1 (5 bases). The V end lost 6 bases, the J end lost 0 bases, and 12 bases lay between the germline ends. Germline V gives CDR1 LNHDA, CDR2 SQIVND (reference sequence). The CDR3 is 14 amino acids. CDR3 nucleotides: TGTGCCAGTAGACAGGTTCCTAGCTCCTACGAGCAGTACTTC. Translated: CASRQVPSSYEQYF. Supplemented by reference TRBV19 and TRBJ2-7, the full variable domain reads DGGITQSPKYLFRKEGQNVTLSCEQNLNHDAMYWYRQDPGQGLRLIYYSQIVNDFQKGDIAEGYSVSREKKESFPLTVTSAQKNPTAFYLCASRQVPSSYEQYFGPGTRLTVT.

The chain uses TRBV4-2 and TRBJ2-4, with 14 bases aligning to TRBD2. J lost 3 bases, V lost 5 bases, and 9 bases had no gene match. CDR1 and CDR2 (germline): LGHNA, YNFKEQ. This CDR3 has 18 amino acids. The CDR3 region is CASSETSGRALGKNIQYF. CDR3 DNA sequence: TGTGCCAGCAGCGAGACTAGCGGGAGGGCCTTAGGCAAAAACATTCAGTACTTC.

CDR3 nucleotides: TGCGCCAGCAGCGCAAGCTACGCGGGCACCGGGGAGCTGTTTTTT. Translated, it gives CASSASYAGTGELFF. This chain uses TRBV4-1 with TRBJ2-2; weak D call: TRBD2 (5 bases). Germline-derived CDR1 and CDR2 are MGHRA and YSYEKL. Trimming removed 5 bases at V and 4 bases at J, with 14 bases between. This CDR3 comprises 15 residues.

V usage is TRBV7-9 and J usage is TRBJ1-2; D unresolved. Trimming took 4 bases from V and 6 from J, leaving 15 bases between them. The germline V gene encodes CDR1 SEHNR and CDR2 FQNEAQ (reference sequence). The CDR3 covers 14 residues. CDR3 bases: TGTGCCAGCAGCTCTGGAGAGAAGGTCCATGGCTACACCTTC. It is translated as CASSSGEKVHGYTF. The full variable domain, rest sourced from reference TRBV7-9 and TRBJ1-2, is DTGVSQNPRHKITKRGQNVTFRCDPISEHNRLYWYRQTLGQGPEFLTYFQNEAQLEKSRLLSDRFSAERPKGSFSTLEIQRTEQGDSAMYLCASSSGEKVHGYTFGSGTRLTVV.

The rearrangement joins TRBV23-1 to TRBJ2-6; 7 bases map to TRBD1. TRBV23-1 is classed as an ORF, of uncertain function. After removal of 7 bases from V and 2 bases from J, the junction contained 5 bases not matched to a gene. This CDR3 contains 15 residues. CDR3 nucleotides: TGCGCCAGCATTAAAGGGGGCGCTGGGGCCAACGTCCTGACTTTC. As protein: CASIKGGAGANVLTF.

The chain recombines TRBV7-9 with TRBJ2-7; 8 bases align to TRBD2. After removal of 2 bases from V and 5 bases from J, the junction contained 8 bases not matched to a gene. CDR3 length equals 15 residues. The V gene's germline CDR1 is SEHNR and CDR2 FQNEAQ (reference sequence). In nucleotides, the CDR3 is TGTGCCAGCAGCTTACTGACTAGCGCCGCCAACGAGCAGTACTTC. This translates into CASSLLTSAANEQYF. Together with reference TRBV7-9 and TRBJ2-7, the CDR3 gives the full variable domain: DTGVSQNPRHKITKRGQNVTFRCDPISEHNRLYWYRQTLGQGPEFLTYFQNEAQLEKSRLLSDRFSAERPKGSFSTLEIQRTEQGDSAMYLCASSLLTSAANEQYFGPGTRLTVT.

The genes are TRBV9 and TRBJ2-2; TRBD2 agrees at 7 bases. Trimming cost V 1 base and J 0 bases; bases outside gene matches: 6. The CDR3 extends over 17 amino acids. CDR1 and CDR2 from the germline V gene are SGDLS and YYNGEE. CDR3 residues: CASSVRWGGTNTGELFF. The DNA for the CDR3 is TGTGCCAGCAGCGTACGGTGGGGAGGGACGAACACCGGGGAGCTGTTTTTT.

V is TRBV4-2 and J is TRBJ1-1; D gene ambiguous. Germline CDR1 and CDR2: LGHNA and YNFKEQ. CDR3 length: 14 residues. Trimming removed 0 bases from V and 11 bases from J, with 16 bases in between. The CDR3 DNA is TGTGCCAGCAGCCAAGAAGGGCCAAACGGGAAGGCTTTCTTT. This translates into CASSQEGPNGKAFF.

This clone was counted once. V usage is TRBV11-2 and J usage is TRBJ2-3; D is unresolved. V was cut by 0 bases and J by 4 bases, with 8 bases left in between. CDR3 length: 14 amino acids. Germline V gene sequence: CDR1 SGHAT, CDR2 FQNNGV. Here the CDR3 DNA reads TGTGCCAGCAGCTTAGATCTGGCCTCAGATACGCAGTATTTT. Translating gives CASSLDLASDTQYF.

This clone was seen once. The CDR3 is CASSQRGGNTEAFF. The CDR3 DNA sequence: TGTGCCAGCAGCCAGCGGGGGGGGAACACTGAAGCTTTCTTT. The gene calls are TRBV11-3 and TRBJ1-1; tentative D call: TRBD1 (5 bases). Trimming shortened V by 5 bases and J by 1 base, and 11 bases separated the two germline ends. Germline assignment: CDR1 SGHNT and CDR2 YENEEA. This CDR3 is built from 14 residues.

The chain employs TRBV5-6 and TRBJ2-1; maybe TRBD1 (6 bases). Germline V gene lookup returns CDR1 SGHDT and CDR2 YYEEEE. Trimming took off 3 bases at V and 5 bases at J, with 9 bases between the two ends. The CDR3 is made up of 13 amino acids. CDR3 region: CASSYQGNNEQFF. For the CDR3, the DNA is TGTGCCAGCAGCTACCAGGGGAACAATGAGCAGTTCTTC.

This rearrangement joins TRBV2 to TRBJ1-4; tentatively, D is TRBD1 (6 bases). From germline, CDR1 is SNHLY and CDR2 FYNNEI. The CDR3 contains 15 residues. V was pared by 11 bases and J by 8 bases, with 24 bases between. The CDR3 bases are TGTGCCGGACAGAGAGAGAGCCTGTCGGGAGAAAAACTGTTTTTT. It codes for CAGQRESLSGEKLFF.

The chain combines TRBV6-1 with TRBJ2-5; 7 bases map to TRBD1. Matching the DNA end better, TRBJ2-7 makes the J call doubtful. The CDR3 is 15 amino acids. Germline assignment: CDR1 MNHNS and CDR2 SASEGT. The CDR3 sequence is CASSEASGQFDEQYF. CDR3 DNA: TGTGCCAGCAGTGAAGCTTCGGGACAGTTCGACGAGCAGTACTTC.

The chain recombines TRBV4-3 with TRBJ2-2, with D perhaps TRBD2 (6 bases). Germline values: CDR1 LGHNA, CDR2 YSLEER. The CDR3 runs 16 residues. V was clipped by 5 bases and J by 4 bases, with 17 bases between them. The CDR3 loop reads CASSSRRGTSTGELFF. In nucleotides, the CDR3 is TGCGCCAGCAGCTCCCGGCGCGGGACGAGCACCGGGGAGCTGTTTTTT.

CDR3: CASTQGEARNSNQPQHF. In nucleotides, the CDR3 is TGTGCCAGTACTCAAGGGGAGGCACGTAATAGCAATCAGCCCCAGCATTTT. J is TRBJ1-5 and V is TRBV19; D is perhaps TRBD1 (5 bases). The CDR3 has 17 residues. CDR1 and CDR2 from the germline V gene are LNHDA and SQIVND (reference sequence). V lost 7 bases and J 0 bases, leaving 19 bases between the germline ends.

This CDR3 reads CASRQGLDNYGYTF. CDR3 in DNA: TGTGCCAGCAGACAGGGCCTGGATAACTATGGCTACACCTTC. The chain is built from TRBV27 and TRBJ1-2; possible D gene TRBD1, 6 bases. The V end lost 6 bases, the J end lost 1 base, and 12 bases lay between the germline ends. Germline V lookup: CDR1 MNHEY, CDR2 SMNVEV (reference sequence). CDR3 size: 14 residues.

The rearrangement joins TRBV5-4 to TRBJ2-7, with 8 bases identical to TRBD1. Germline V lookup: CDR1 SGHNT, CDR2 YYREEE (reference sequence). The trim removed 1 base at V and 6 bases at J, leaving 6 bases unmatched. CDR3 length equals 14 residues. The CDR3 is CASSLSDRGSEQYF. In nucleotides, the CDR3 is TGTGCCAGCAGCTTGAGTGACAGGGGATCCGAGCAGTACTTC. Full variable domain (remainder filled in from reference TRBV5-4 and TRBJ2-7): ETGVTQSPTHLIKTRGQQVTLRCSSQSGHNTVSWYQQALGQGPQFIFQYYREEENGRGNFPPRFSGLQFPNYSSELNVNALELDDSALYLCASSLSDRGSEQYFGPGTRLTVT.

The CDR3 DNA reads TGTGCCAGTAACCTGAACCGACAGGGCGGAAATCAGCCCCAGCATTTT. Amino acid sequence: CASNLNRQGGNQPQHF. V and J are TRBV19 and TRBJ1-5, with 7 bases that match TRBD1. The CDR3 spans 16 residues. Germline values: CDR1 LNHDA, CDR2 SQIVND (reference sequence). The ends lost 7 bases at V and 4 bases at J; junction bases unmatched: 13.

The chain couples TRBV28 to TRBJ1-3; D is perhaps TRBD1 (6 bases). Germline loops: CDR1 MDHEN, CDR2 SYDVKM. The CDR3 is 16 residues long. Trimming took off 5 bases at V and 0 bases at J, with 14 bases between the two ends. CDR3 in DNA: TGTGCCAGCAGTACAGTGATACAGGGCTCTGGAAACACCATATATTTT. This sequence encodes CASSTVIQGSGNTIYF.